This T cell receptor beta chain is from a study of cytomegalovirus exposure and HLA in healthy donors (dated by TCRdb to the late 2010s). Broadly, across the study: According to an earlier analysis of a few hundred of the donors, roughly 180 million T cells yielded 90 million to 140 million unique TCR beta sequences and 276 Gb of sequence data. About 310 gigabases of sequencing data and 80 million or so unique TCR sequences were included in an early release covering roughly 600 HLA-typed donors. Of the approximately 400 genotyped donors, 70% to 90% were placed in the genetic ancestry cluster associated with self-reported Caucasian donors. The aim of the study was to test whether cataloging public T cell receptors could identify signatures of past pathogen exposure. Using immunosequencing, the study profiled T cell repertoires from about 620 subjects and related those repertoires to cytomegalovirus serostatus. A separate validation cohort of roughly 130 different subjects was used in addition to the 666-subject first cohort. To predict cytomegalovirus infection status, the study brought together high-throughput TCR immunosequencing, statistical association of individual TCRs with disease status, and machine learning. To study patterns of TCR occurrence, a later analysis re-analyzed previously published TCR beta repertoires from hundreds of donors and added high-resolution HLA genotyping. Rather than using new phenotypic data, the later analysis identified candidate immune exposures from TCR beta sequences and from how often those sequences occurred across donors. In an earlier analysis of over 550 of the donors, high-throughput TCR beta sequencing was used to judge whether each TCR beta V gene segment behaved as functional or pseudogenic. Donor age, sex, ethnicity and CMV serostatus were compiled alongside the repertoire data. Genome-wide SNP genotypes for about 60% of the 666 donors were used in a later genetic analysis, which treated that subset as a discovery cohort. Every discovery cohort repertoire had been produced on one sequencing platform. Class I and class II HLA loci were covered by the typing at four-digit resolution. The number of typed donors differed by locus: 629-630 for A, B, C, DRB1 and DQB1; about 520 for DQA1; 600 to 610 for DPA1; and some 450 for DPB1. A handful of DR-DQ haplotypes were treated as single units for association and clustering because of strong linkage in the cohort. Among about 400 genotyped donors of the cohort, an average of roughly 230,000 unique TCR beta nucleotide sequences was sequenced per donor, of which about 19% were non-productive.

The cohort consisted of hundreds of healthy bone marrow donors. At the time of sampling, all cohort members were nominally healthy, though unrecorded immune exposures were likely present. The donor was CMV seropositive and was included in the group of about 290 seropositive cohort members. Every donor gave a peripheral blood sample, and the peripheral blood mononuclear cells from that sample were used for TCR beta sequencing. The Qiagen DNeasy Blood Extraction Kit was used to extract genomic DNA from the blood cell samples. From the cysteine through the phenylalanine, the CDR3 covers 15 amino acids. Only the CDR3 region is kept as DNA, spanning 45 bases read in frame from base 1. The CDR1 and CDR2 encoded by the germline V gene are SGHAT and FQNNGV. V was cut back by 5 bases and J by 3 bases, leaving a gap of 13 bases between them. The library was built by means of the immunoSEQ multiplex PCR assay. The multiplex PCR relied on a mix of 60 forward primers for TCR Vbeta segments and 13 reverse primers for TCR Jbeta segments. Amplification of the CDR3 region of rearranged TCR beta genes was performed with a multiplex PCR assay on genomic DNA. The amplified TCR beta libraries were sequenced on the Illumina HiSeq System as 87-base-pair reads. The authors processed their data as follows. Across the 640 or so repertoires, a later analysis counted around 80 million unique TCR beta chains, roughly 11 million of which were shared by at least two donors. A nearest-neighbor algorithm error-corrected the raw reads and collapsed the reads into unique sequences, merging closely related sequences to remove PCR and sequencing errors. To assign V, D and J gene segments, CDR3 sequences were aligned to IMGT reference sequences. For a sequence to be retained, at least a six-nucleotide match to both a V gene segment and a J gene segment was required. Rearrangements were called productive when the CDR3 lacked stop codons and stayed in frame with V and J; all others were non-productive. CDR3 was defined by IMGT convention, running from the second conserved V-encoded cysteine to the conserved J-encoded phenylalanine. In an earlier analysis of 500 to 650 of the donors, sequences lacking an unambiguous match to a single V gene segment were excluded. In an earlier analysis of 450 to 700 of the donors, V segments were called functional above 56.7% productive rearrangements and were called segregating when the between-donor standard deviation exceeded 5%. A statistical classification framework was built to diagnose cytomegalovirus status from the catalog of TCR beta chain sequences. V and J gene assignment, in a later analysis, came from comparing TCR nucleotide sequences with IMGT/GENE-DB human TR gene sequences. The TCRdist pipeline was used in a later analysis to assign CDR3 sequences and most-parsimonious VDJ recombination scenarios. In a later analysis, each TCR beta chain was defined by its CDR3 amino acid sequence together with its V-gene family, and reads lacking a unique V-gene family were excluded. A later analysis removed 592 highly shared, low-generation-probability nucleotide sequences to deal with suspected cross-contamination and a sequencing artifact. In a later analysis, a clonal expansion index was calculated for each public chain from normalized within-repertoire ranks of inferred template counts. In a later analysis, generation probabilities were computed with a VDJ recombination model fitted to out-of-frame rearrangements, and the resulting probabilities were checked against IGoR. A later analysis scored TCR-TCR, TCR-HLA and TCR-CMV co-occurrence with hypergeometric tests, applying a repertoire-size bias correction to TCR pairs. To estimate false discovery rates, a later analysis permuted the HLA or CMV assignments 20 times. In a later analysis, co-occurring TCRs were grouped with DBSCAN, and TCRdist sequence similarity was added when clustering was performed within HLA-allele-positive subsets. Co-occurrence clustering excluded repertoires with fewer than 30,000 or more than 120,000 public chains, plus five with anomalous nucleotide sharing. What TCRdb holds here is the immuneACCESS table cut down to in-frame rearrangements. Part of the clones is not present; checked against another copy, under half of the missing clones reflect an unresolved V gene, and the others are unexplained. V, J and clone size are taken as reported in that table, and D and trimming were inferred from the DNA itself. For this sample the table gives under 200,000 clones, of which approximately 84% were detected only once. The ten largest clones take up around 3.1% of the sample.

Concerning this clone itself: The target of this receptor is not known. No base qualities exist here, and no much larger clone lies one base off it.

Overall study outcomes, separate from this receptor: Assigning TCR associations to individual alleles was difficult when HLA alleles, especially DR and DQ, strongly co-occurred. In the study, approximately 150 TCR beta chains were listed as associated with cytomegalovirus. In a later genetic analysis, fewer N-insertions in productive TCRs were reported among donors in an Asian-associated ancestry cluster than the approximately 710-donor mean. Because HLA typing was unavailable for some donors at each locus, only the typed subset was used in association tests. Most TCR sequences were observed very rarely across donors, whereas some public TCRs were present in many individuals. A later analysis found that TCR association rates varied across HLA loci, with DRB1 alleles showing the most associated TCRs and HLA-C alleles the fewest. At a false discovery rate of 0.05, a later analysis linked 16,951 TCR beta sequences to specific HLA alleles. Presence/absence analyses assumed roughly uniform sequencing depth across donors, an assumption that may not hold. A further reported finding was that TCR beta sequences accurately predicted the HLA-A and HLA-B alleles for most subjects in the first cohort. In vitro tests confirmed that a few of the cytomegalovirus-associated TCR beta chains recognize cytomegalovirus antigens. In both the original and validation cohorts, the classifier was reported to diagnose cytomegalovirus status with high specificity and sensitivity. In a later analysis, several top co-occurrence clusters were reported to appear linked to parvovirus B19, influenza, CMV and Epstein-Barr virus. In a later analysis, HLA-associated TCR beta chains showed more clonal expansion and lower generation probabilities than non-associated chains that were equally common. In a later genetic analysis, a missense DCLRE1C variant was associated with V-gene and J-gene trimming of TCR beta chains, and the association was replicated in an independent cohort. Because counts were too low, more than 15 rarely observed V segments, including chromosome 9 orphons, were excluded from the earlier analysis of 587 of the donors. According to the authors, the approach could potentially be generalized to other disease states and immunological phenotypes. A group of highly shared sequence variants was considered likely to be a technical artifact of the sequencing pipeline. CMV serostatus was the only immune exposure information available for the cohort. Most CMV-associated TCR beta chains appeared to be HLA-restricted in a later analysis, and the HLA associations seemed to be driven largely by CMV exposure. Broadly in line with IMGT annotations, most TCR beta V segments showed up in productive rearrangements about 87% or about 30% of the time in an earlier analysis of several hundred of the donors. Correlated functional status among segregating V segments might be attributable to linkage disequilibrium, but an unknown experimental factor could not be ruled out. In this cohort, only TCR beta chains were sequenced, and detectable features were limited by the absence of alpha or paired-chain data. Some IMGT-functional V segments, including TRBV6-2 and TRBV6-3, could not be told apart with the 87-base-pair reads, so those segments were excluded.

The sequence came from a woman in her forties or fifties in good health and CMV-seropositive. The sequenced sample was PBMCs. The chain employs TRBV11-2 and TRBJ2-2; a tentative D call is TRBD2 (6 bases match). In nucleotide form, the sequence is TGTGCCAGCAGCCCACCGGGAGCGGACACCGGGGAGCTGTTTTTT. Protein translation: CASSPPGADTGELFF.